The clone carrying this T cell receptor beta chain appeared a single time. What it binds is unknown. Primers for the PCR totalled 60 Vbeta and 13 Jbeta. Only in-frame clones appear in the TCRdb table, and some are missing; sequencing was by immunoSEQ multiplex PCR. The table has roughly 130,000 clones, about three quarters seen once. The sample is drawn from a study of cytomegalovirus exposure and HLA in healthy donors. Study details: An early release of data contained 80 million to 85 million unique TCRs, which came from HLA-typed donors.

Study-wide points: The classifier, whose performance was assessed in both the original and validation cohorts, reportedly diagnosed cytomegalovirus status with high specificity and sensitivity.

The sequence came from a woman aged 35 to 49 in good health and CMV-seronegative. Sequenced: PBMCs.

The CDR3 sequence is CASSYSSASEKLFF. DNA for the CDR3: TGTGCCAGCAGTTACTCGTCCGCGAGTGAAAAACTGTTTTTT. The rearrangement links TRBV6-5 to TRBJ1-4; D gene unclear. Germline V CDR1 and CDR2: MNHEY, SVGAGI. The CDR3 sequence is 14 residues long. Trimming pared 0 bases from V and 7 bases from J, leaving 9 bases between.